The 10 T cell receptor beta chains below all came from one sample that was sequenced in a study of cytomegalovirus exposure and HLA in healthy donors. Primers: 60 Vbeta forward and 13 Jbeta reverse. Clones were sequenced by immunoSEQ multiplex PCR, and TCRdb holds only the in-frame ones, with some missing. The sample table includes 110,000 to 150,000 clones. Source material: PBMCs. Receptor source: a male donor in good health and CMV-seronegative.

The V call is TRBV30, the J call TRBJ1-6, with D hard to call. V lost 4 bases, J lost 7 bases, and 14 bases lay in between. This CDR3 spans 14 amino acids. CDR1 GTSNPN and CDR2 SVGIG come from the germline V gene (reference sequence). This chain's CDR3 is CAWNTAAGNSPLHF. The CDR3 DNA follows: TGTGCCTGGAACACGGCGGCCGGGAATTCACCCCTCCACTTT.

The chain carries TRBV6-1 and TRBJ2-7, with D perhaps TRBD1 (6 bases). V gave up 2 bases and J gave up 3 bases, with 17 bases separating them. The germline gives CDR1 MNHNS, CDR2 SASEGT. The CDR3 has 16 amino acids. The CDR3 here is CASSEPHREWGYEQYF. The CDR3 nucleotides are TGTGCCAGCAGTGAACCCCACAGGGAGTGGGGCTACGAGCAGTACTTC.

The chain employs TRBV12-5 and TRBJ2-2; TRBD2 matches 7 bases. Germline lookup yields CDR1 LGHNT and CDR2 FRNRAP. The V gene end was trimmed by 5 bases and the J gene end by 3 bases; junction bases not matched to a gene: 12. The CDR3 is 17 residues long. The CDR3 DNA is TGTGCTAGTGGTCTCCTTGGGGGGGGTCGGGACACCGGGGAGCTGTTTTTT. Amino acids: CASGLLGGGRDTGELFF.

V is TRBV5-4 and J is TRBJ1-1; perhaps TRBD1 as D (6 bases). CDR3 size: 13 residues. V dropped 3 bases and J dropped 4 bases, with 10 bases sitting between them. CDR1 is SGHNT and CDR2 is YYREEE in the germline V gene (reference sequence). The CDR3 protein is CASSSTGFTEAFF. CDR3 in DNA: TGTGCCAGCAGCTCCACAGGGTTCACTGAAGCTTTCTTT.

V is TRBV5-1 and J is TRBJ2-2; 9 bases align to TRBD2. J gave up 6 bases and V 4 bases, and 7 bases lay outside the gene matches. The CDR3 is made up of 15 amino acids. Germline V gene data show CDR1 as SGHRS and CDR2 as YFSETQ. The CDR3 region is CASSPIAGAAGELFF. The CDR3 DNA follows: TGCGCCAGCAGCCCAATAGCGGGAGCTGCCGGGGAGCTGTTTTTT.

V usage is TRBV9 and J usage is TRBJ1-2; tentative D call: TRBD1 (5 bases). Trimming stripped 3 bases from V and 10 bases from J, with 13 bases between. The CDR3 extends over 12 amino acids. From germline, CDR1 is SGDLS and CDR2 YYNGEE. CDR3 in DNA: TGTGCCAGCAGCGAGGGGCAGACCAACTACACCTTC. Amino acids: CASSEGQTNYTF. The full variable domain, its missing parts supplied by reference TRBV9 and TRBJ1-2, is DSGVTQTPKHLITATGQRVTLRCSPRSGDLSVYWYQQSLDQGLQFLIQYYNGEERAKGNILERFSAQQFPDLHSELNLSSLELGDSALYFCASSEGQTNYTFGSGTRLTVV.

J is TRBJ1-5 and V is TRBV30; 7 nucleotides align to TRBD1. J was trimmed by 5 bases and V by 1 base; bases with no gene match: 2. The CDR3 extends over 13 amino acids. Per the germline V gene, CDR1 is GTSNPN and CDR2 is SVGIG (reference sequence). In DNA, the CDR3 is TGTGCCTGGAGTGACAGGGGATATCAGCCCCAGCATTTT. Amino acids: CAWSDRGYQPQHF.

The chain links TRBV7-9 to TRBJ2-7; D is ambiguous. Trimming took off 4 bases at V and 4 bases at J, with 14 bases between the two ends. The CDR3 sequence is 14 residues long. Per germline, CDR1 SEHNR and CDR2 FQNEAQ (reference sequence). CDR3 protein: CASSSEPKYYEQYF. In nucleotides, the CDR3 is TGTGCCAGCAGCTCCGAGCCTAAGTATTACGAGCAGTACTTC.

The chain joins TRBV6-8 to TRBJ2-3, with D hard to call. V lost 0 bases and J 3 bases, leaving 7 bases between the germline ends. Germline-derived CDR1 and CDR2 are MNHGY and SAAAGT. There are 14 residues in the CDR3. In DNA form, the CDR3 reads TGTGCCAGCAGTTACTCATATGTAACAGATACGCAGTATTTT. It encodes CASSYSYVTDTQYF.

The chain has TRBV30 and TRBJ2-1; D perhaps matches TRBD2 (7 bases). Germline V gene data show CDR1 as GTSNPN and CDR2 as SVGIG (reference sequence). This CDR3 is built from 13 residues. Trimming removed 4 bases from V and 7 bases from J, with 14 bases in between. CDR3 amino acids: CAWTGGLGNEQFF. DNA for the CDR3: TGTGCCTGGACGGGGGGCCTGGGGAATGAGCAGTTCTTC.